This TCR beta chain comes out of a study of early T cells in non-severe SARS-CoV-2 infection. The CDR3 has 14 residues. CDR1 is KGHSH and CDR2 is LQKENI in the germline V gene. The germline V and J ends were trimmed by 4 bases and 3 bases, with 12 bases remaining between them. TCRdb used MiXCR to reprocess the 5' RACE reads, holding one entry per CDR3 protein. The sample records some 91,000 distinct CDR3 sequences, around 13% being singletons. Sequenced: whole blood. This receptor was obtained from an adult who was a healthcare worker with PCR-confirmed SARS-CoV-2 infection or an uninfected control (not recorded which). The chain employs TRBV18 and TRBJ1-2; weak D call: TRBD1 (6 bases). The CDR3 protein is CASSQTAGDYGYTF. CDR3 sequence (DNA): TGTGCCAGCTCACAGACGGCAGGGGACTATGGCTACACCTTC.